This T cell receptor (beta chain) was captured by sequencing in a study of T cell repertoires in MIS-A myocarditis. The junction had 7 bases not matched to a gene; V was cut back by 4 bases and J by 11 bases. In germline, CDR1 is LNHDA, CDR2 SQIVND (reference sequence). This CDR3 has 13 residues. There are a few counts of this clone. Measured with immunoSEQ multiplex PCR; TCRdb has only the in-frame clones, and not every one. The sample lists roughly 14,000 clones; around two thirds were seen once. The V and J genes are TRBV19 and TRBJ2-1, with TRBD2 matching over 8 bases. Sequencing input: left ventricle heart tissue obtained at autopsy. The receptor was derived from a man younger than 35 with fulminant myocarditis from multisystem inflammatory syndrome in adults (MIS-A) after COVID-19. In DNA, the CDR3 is TGTGCCAGTAGTACGAGAGCGGGGGAGAAGCAGTTCTTC. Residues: CASSTRAGEKQFF.